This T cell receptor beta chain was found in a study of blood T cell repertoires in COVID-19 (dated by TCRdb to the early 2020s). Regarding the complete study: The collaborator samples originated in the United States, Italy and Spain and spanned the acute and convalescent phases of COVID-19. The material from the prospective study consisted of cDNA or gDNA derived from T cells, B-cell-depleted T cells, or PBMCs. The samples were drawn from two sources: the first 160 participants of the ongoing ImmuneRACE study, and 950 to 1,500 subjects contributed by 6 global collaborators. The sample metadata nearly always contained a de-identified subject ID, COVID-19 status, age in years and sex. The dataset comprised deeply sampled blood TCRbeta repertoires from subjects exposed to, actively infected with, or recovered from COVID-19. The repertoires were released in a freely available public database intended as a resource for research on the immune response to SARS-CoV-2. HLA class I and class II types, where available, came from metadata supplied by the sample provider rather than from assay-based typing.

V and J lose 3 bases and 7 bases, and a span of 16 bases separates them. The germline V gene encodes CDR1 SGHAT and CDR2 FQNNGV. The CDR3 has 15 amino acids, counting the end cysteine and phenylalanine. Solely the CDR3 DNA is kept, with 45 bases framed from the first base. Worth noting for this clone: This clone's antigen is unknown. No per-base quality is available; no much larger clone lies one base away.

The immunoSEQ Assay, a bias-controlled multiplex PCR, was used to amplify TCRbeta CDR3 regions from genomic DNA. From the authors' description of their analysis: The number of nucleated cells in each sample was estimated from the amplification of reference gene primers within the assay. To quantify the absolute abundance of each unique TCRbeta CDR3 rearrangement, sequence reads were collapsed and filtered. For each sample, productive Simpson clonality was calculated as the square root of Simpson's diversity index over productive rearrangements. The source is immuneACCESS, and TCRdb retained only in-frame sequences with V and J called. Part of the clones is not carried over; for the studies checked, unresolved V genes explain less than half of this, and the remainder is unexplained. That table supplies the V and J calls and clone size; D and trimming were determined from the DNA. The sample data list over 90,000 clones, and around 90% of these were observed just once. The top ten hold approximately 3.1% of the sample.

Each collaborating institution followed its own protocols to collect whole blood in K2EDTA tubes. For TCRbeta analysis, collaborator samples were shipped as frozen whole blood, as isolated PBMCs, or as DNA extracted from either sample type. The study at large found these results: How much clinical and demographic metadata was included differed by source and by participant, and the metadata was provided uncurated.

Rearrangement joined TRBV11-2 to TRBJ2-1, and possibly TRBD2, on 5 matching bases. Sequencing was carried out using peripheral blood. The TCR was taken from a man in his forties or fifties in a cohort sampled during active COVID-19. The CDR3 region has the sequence CASSFRGNYMNEQFF. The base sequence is TGTGCCAGCAGCTTTCGGGGTAACTATATGAATGAGCAGTTCTTC.